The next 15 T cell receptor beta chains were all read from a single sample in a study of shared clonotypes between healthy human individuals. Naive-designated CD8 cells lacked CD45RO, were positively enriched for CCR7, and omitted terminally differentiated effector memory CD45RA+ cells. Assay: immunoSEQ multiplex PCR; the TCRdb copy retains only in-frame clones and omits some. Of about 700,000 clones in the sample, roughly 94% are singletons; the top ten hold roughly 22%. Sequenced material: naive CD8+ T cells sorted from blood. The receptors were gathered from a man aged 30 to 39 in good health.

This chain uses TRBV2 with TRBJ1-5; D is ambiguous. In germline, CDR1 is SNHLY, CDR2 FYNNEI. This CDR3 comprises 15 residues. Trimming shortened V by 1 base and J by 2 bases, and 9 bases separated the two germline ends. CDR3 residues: CASSEEGSGNQPQHF. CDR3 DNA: TGTGCCAGCAGTGAAGAAGGGTCTGGCAATCAGCCCCAGCATTTT.

As DNA, the CDR3 is TGTGCCAGCACCCAAACCCCGCAGGGGGTAAGCACAGATACGCAGTATTTT. Its protein product is CASTQTPQGVSTDTQYF. J is TRBJ2-3 and V is TRBV27, with 7 nucleotides matching TRBD1. The CDR3 totals 17 residues. Germline CDR1 is MNHEY and CDR2 is SMNVEV (reference sequence). The junction had 13 bases not matched to a gene; V was cut back by 7 bases and J by 0 bases.

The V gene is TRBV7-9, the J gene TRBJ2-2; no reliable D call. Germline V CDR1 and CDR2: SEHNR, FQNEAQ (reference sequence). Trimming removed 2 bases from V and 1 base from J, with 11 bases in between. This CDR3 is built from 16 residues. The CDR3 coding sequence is TGTGCCAGCAGCTTAAGTAGGTTGGGGAACACCGGGGAGCTGTTTTTT. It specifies CASSLSRLGNTGELFF. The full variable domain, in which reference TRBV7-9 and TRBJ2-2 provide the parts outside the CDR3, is DTGVSQNPRHKITKRGQNVTFRCDPISEHNRLYWYRQTLGQGPEFLTYFQNEAQLEKSRLLSDRFSAERPKGSFSTLEIQRTEQGDSAMYLCASSLSRLGNTGELFFGEGSRLTVL.

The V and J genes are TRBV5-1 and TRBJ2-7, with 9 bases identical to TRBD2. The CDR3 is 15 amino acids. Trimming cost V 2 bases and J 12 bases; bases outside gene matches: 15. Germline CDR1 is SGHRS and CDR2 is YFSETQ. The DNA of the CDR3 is TGCGCCAGCAGCTTCGCCCATCAACCGGGACTAGCACCGTACTTC. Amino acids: CASSFAHQPGLAPYF.

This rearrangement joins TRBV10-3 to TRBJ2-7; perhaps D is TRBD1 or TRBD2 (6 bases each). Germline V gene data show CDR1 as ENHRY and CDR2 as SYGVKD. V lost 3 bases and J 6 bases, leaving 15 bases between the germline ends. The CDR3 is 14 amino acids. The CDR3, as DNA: TGTGCCATCAGTGATGAGTTTCGGGGGCTCGAGCAGTACTTC. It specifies CAISDEFRGLEQYF.

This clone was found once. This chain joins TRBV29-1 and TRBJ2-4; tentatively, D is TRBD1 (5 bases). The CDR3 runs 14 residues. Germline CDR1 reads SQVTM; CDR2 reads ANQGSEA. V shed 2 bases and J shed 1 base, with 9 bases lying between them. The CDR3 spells CSVESGMAKNIQYF. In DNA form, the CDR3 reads TGCAGCGTTGAATCAGGGATGGCCAAAAACATTCAGTACTTC.

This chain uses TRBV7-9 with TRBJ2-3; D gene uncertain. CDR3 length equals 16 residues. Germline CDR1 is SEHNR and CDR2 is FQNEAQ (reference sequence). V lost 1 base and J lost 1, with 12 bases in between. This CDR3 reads CASSLVVSWGTDTQYF. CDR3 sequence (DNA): TGTGCCAGCAGCTTAGTGGTCAGTTGGGGCACAGATACGCAGTATTTT.

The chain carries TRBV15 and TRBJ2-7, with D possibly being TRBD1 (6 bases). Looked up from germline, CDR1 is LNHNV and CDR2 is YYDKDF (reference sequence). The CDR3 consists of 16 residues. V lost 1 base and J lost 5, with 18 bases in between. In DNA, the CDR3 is TGTGCCACCAGCAGAGCACAAACCTCCAGGGGAGACGAGCAGTACTTC. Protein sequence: CATSRAQTSRGDEQYF.

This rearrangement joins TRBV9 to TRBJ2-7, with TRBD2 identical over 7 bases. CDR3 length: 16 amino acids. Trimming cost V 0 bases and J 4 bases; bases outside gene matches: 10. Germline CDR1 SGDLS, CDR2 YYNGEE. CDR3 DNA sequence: TGTGCCAGCAGCGTAGGCGGGAGCCAGGGCTGGTACGAGCAGTACTTC. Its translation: CASSVGGSQGWYEQYF.

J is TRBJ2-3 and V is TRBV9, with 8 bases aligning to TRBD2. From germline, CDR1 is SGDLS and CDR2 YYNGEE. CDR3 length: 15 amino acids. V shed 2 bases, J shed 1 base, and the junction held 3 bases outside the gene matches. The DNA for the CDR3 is TGTGCCAGCAGCGTCGGGAGGGGAGGCACAGATACGCAGTATTTT. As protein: CASSVGRGGTDTQYF.

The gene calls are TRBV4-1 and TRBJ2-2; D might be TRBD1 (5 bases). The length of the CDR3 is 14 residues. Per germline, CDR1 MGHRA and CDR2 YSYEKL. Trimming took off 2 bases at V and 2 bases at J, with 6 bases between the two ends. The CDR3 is CASSQRTNTGELFF. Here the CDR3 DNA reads TGCGCCAGCAGCCAACGGACAAACACCGGGGAGCTGTTTTTT.

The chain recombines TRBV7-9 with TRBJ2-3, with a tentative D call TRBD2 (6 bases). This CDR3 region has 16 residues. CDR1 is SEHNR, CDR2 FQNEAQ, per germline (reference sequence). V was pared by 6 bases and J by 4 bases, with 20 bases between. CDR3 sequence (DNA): TGTGCCAGCAGTTTCCCCGGGGAGGCGGCCCCAGATACGCAGTATTTT. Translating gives CASSFPGEAAPDTQYF.

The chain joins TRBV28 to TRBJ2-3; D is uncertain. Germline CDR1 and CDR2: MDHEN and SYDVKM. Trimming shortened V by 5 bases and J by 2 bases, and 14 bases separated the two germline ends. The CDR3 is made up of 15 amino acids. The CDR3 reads CASSPASSATDTQYF. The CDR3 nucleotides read TGTGCCAGCAGTCCCGCCTCCAGCGCCACAGATACGCAGTATTTT.

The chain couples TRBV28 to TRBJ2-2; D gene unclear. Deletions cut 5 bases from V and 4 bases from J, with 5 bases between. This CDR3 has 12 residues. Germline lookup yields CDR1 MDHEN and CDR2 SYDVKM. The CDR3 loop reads CASSIFTGELFF. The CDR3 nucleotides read TGTGCCAGCAGTATTTTCACCGGGGAGCTGTTTTTT.

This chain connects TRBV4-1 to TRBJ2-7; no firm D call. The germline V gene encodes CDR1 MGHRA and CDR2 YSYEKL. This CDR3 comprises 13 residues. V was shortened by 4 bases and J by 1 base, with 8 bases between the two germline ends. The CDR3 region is CASSPGLSYEQYF. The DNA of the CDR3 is TGCGCCAGCAGCCCCGGGCTTTCCTACGAGCAGTACTTC.